This TCR beta chain was recovered during a study of shared clonotypes between healthy human individuals (dated by TCRdb to about 2020). General notes on the study: Two women and a few men aged 18 to 49 years were included in the cohort. To estimate repertoire size and how much clonotype sharing occurs between individuals, the study deeply sequenced the blood TCR repertoires of roughly 5 healthy adults. To increase sequencing depth and limit assay-specific biases, TCR repertoire library preparation and sequencing were carried out by different laboratories using diverse techniques. Between about 0.94 and 8.9 billion PBMCs per donor were obtained by leukapheresis. For each donor, CD4 naive and CD4 memory were each given three plates, CD8 naive was given two plates, and CD8 memory was given one plate. What the authors observed across the whole study: Larger estimated clonotype richness was generally found for naive subsets than for memory subsets. Even with the large sequencing depth, rarefaction of the sorted-subset datasets indicated that sequencing was incomplete. Higher generation probabilities were observed for clonotypes shared by all four sorted-subset donors than for non-shared clonotypes. Based on pairwise subsampling, the degree of clonotype sharing among donors was expected to be affected by sequencing depth. Because the study included only a small number of donors, the genetic and exposure-history diversity represented was limited. When several donors were compared, the shared fraction of clonotypes was around 5.1% for naive CD4, more than 3% for naive CD8, roughly 2.3% for memory CD4, and 0.4% for memory CD8. Sampling was restricted to blood, and TCR repertoires in tissues likely differ from the TCR repertoires found in blood.

Cut back by 7 bases and 1 base, the V and J ends lie 11 bases apart. Sequences MNHNS (CDR1) and SASEGT (CDR2) are obtained from the germline V gene. Including cysteine and phenylalanine, the CDR3 has 13 amino acids. Kept here is only the CDR3 DNA, which spans 39 bases and is read in frame from base 1. Concerning this clone itself: Its antigen has not been determined. There are no base qualities to consult, and no much larger clone falls within one base.

Healthy HIV-negative adults with no recently reported acute infections or vaccinations were included as donors. Every donor was a Caucasian adult residing in Nashville, Tennessee, USA. CD4+ T cells were enriched by magnetic negative selection, after which naive cells were positively selected on CD45RA and the negative fraction was taken as the memory subset. Blood was obtained by leukapheresis, after which PBMCs were separated by Ficoll-Histopaque density gradient centrifugation and cryopreserved in liquid nitrogen vapor phase. Analytical flow cytometry was used to check the purity and quantity of each magnetically sorted T cell population. Genomic DNA was isolated from every sorted fraction and measured by UV absorbance on a Nanodrop 2000c. TCR CDR3 regions were amplified from genomic DNA by multiplex PCR using the deep immunoSEQ assay. Extracted genomic DNA from each cell subset was distributed evenly across all wells of several immunoSEQ 96-well plates, and each plate was treated as a replicate. For sorted subsets, about 220 ng of genomic DNA, equivalent to some 33,000 T cell genomes, went into each replicate PCR. Purified libraries were quantified with a Qubit 3.0 fluorometer, sized on a Bioanalyzer 2100, and re-quantified with the KAPA Library Quantification kit. Every immunoSEQ 96-well plate was sequenced on a dedicated single-read 150-cycle Illumina NextSeq 550 flow cell. The paper's data handling went like this. Because only junctional sequences without quality scores were contained in the immunoSEQ output, filtering matching that applied to full-length reads could not be performed. Sequences were annotated with PyIR, a Python wrapper for IgBLAST v1.9, using IMGT germline references to assign V/J genes and CDR3. Any read was removed if the V/J assignment was weak (E-value above 1e-6), the CDR3 was missing, or the read contained stop codons, out-of-frame junctions, or ambiguous translated residues. V3J clonotypes were defined as sequences sharing an identical inferred V gene, J gene, and CDR3 amino acid sequence. To compute the percentage overlap between repertoires, the number of shared unique clonotypes was divided by the size of the smaller repertoire. Three approaches were used to assess repertoire richness: RTK rarefaction, the Chao1 estimator, and Recon v2.1 estimates of unobserved clonotypes. For all TCRbeta clonotypes obtained by the gDNA method from a few donors, generation probabilities were computed with OLGA. TCRdb carries this immuneACCESS record with in-frame sequences only. Its versions omit some clonotypes, under half of them owing to an unresolved V gene in the studies checked, with the rest unexplained. That table supplies the V and J calls and clone size; D and trimming were determined from the DNA. This sample has some 1.5 million clones in its table, and 95% to 99% of those were observed once. The top ten constitute approximately 0.45% of the sample.

Sequencing was performed on naive CD4+ T cells sorted from blood. Sample cell subset or site, as interpreted from the label and publication: CD45RA+ positively selected. The TCR originated in a young man in good health. The rearrangement joined TRBV6-1 to TRBJ2-7; the D gene lacks a confident call. CDR3 loop: CASILGRSYEQYF. The nucleotides are TGTGCCAGCATACTTGGGCGATCCTACGAGCAGTACTTC.